Below, 29 T cell receptor beta chains from the same sample are listed, as sequenced in a study of response to subunit inactivated influenza vaccine. TCRdb recomputed calls from the RT-PCR reads with MiXCR, one row per CDR3 protein. In the table there are under 950,000 distinct CDR3 sequences, approximately 21% of which are singletons. The starting material was PBMCs from blood, obtained around 5 days after vaccination. The source is a man in his fifties who received an inactivated influenza vaccine.

This clonotype was seen a few times. The rearrangement links TRBV27 to TRBJ1-5; perhaps TRBD1 as D (5 bases). This CDR3 spans 14 amino acids. V lost 2 bases, J lost 3 bases, and 8 bases lay in between. CDR1 is MNHEY and CDR2 is SMNVEV in the germline V gene (reference sequence). Here the CDR3 DNA reads TGTGCCAGCAGTTTAAGGGGAGTCAATCAGCCCCAGCATTTT. Amino acid sequence: CASSLRGVNQPQHF.

This clonotype was detected only a few times. The rearrangement joins TRBV20-1 to TRBJ1-5; possibly TRBD1 for D (6 bases). V gave up 7 bases and J gave up 3 bases, with 13 bases separating them. The CDR3 totals 13 residues. Germline values: CDR1 DFQATT, CDR2 SNEGSKA (reference sequence). The CDR3 coding sequence is TGCAGTGTTCTACAGGGAGTCAATCAGCCCCAGCATTTT. It translates to CSVLQGVNQPQHF.

This chain uses TRBV5-1 with TRBJ1-1, with 7 bases lining up with TRBD1. Germline loops: CDR1 SGHRS, CDR2 YFSETQ. This CDR3 is 14 amino acids long. V shed 2 bases, J shed 4 bases, and the junction held 5 bases outside the gene matches. CDR3 nucleotides: TGCGCCAGCAGCTTACAGGGGCAGGGCACTGAAGCTTTCTTT. Residues: CASSLQGQGTEAFF.

The chain recombines TRBV7-2 with TRBJ1-2; D gene ambiguous. The CDR3 is 15 amino acids. The V and J ends lost 3 bases and 3 bases respectively, with 14 bases between them. CDR1 is SGHTA and CDR2 is FQGNSA in the germline V gene. As DNA, the CDR3 is TGTGCCAGCAGCTTCCCCCCTTCGTGGGACTATGGCTACACCTTC. This codes for CASSFPPSWDYGYTF. The whole variable domain, filled in from reference TRBV7-2 and TRBJ1-2, reads GAGVSQSPSNKVTEKGKDVELRCDPISGHTALYWYRQSLGQGLEFLIYFQGNSAPDKSGLPSDRFSAERTGGSVSTLTIQRTQQEDSAVYLCASSFPPSWDYGYTFGSGTRLTVV.

The J gene is TRBJ1-5, the V gene TRBV7-9, with D possibly matching TRBD1 (5 bases). V lost 5 bases, J lost 5 bases, and 16 bases lay in between. The CDR3 runs 15 residues. CDR1 and CDR2 (germline): SEHNR, FQNEAQ (reference sequence). Written as DNA, the CDR3 is TGTGCCAGCAGCCTTTCCGGGACGTGGGATCAGCCCCAGCATTTT. The encoded protein is CASSLSGTWDQPQHF.

Many counts were recorded for this clonotype. V usage is TRBV20-1 and J usage is TRBJ2-1; TRBD2 agrees at 7 bases. J gave up 10 bases and V 2 bases, and 11 bases lay outside the gene matches. There are 14 residues in the CDR3. CDR1 DFQATT and CDR2 SNEGSKA come from the germline V gene (reference sequence). The CDR3 reads CSARRGVGVVEQFF. CDR3 bases: TGCAGTGCTAGACGGGGGGTTGGCGTAGTGGAGCAGTTCTTC.

V usage is TRBV29-1 and J usage is TRBJ2-7, with a weak D call TRBD2 (5 bases). This CDR3 comprises 13 residues. The germline V gene has CDR1 SQVTM and CDR2 ANQGSEA. V lost 5 bases and J lost 3, with 14 bases in between. CDR3 sequence (DNA): TGCAGCGTTCTCGGGGTCGGTGGCTACGAGCAGTACTTC. This translates into CSVLGVGGYEQYF.

This clonotype came up a few times. The J gene is TRBJ2-4, the V gene TRBV7-2; TRBD1 is a possible D gene (5 bases). This CDR3 has 16 amino acids. Germline lookup yields CDR1 SGHTA and CDR2 FQGNSA. Trimming pared 3 bases from V and 0 bases from J, leaving 12 bases between. The CDR3 region is CASSLGGALAKNIQYF. CDR3 DNA: TGTGCCAGCAGCTTGGGTGGGGCCCTAGCCAAAAACATTCAGTACTTC.

The chain joins TRBV28 to TRBJ2-5; 9 nucleotides match TRBD2. The trim removed 2 bases at V and 6 bases at J, leaving 13 bases unmatched. This CDR3 is 17 amino acids long. Germline V gene lookup returns CDR1 MDHEN and CDR2 SYDVKM. The CDR3 sequence: CASSLRGWREGWKTQYF. The CDR3, as DNA: TGTGCCAGCAGTTTAAGAGGTTGGCGGGAGGGCTGGAAGACCCAGTACTTC.

The sample holds a few counts of this clonotype. This chain links TRBV6-5 with TRBJ2-1; 12 bases agree with TRBD2. Trimming removed 0 bases from V and 9 bases from J; junction bases left unmatched: 3. The CDR3 is made up of 15 amino acids. Looked up from germline, CDR1 is MNHEY and CDR2 is SVGAGI. CDR3 DNA sequence: TGTGCCAGCAGTTACTCTCTAGCGGGGGGGTTTGAGCAGTTCTTC. Translating gives CASSYSLAGGFEQFF.

In regard to this clonotype: One junction end does not reproduce the germline sequence, and a read error may be involved. The CDR3 loop reads CAISPSGGAVLAKNIQYF. The CDR3 region has the DNA TGTGCCATCAGTCCTTCGGGAGGGGCGGTTCTAGCCAAAAACATTCAGTACTTC. This chain connects TRBV2 to TRBJ2-4, with 8 bases identical to TRBD2. The V gene's germline CDR1 is SNHLY and CDR2 FYNNEI. This CDR3 comprises 18 residues.

This clonotype was detected a few times. This rearrangement joins TRBV7-2 to TRBJ2-7, with a possible D match to TRBD1 (6 bases). Trimming took 1 base from V and 3 from J, leaving 10 bases between them. The CDR3 length is 14 residues. The V gene's germline CDR1 is SGHTA and CDR2 FQGNSA. The CDR3: CASSLVVGGYEQYF. Written as DNA, the CDR3 is TGTGCCAGCAGCTTAGTAGTAGGGGGCTACGAGCAGTACTTC.

This clonotype was counted between two and nine times. The CDR3 DNA reads as TGTGCCAGCAGTGACGGCGCAGGGAGGTACGGGCAGTTCTTC. Translating it yields CASSDGAGRYGQFF. The chain is built from TRBV6-4 and TRBJ2-1; TRBD2 is a possible D gene (6 bases). V was trimmed by 2 bases and J by 12 bases, leaving 17 bases between them. This CDR3 is 14 amino acids long. CDR1 and CDR2 (germline): MRHNA, SNTAGT.

This chain uses TRBV6-1 with TRBJ2-7; 10 nucleotides agree with TRBD2. With V trimmed by 4 bases and J by 1 base, 4 bases remained unmatched. Per germline, CDR1 MNHNS and CDR2 SASEGT. The CDR3 loop spans 15 amino acids. This CDR3 reads CASSVLAGVSYEQYF. CDR3 nucleotide sequence: TGTGCCAGCAGTGTCCTAGCGGGGGTGTCCTACGAGCAGTACTTC.

The chain joins TRBV7-9 to TRBJ2-7; D not certain. Germline CDR1 and CDR2: SEHNR and FQNEAQ (reference sequence). Trimming pared 5 bases from V and 2 bases from J, leaving 19 bases between. The CDR3 spans 16 residues. The CDR3: CASSPPPVRATYEQYF. The CDR3 DNA reads TGTGCCAGCAGCCCCCCGCCGGTTAGAGCTACCTACGAGCAGTACTTC.

V gene TRBV10-3 combines with J gene TRBJ2-7; 7 bases align to TRBD1. The CDR3 sequence is 15 residues long. Trimming removed 3 bases from V and 2 bases from J; junction bases left unmatched: 7. Germline CDR1 reads ENHRY; CDR2 reads SYGVKD. The CDR3 DNA reads as TGTGCCATCAGTGAAAAGGAACAGGGGACCTACGAGCAGTACTTC. It specifies CAISEKEQGTYEQYF.

This chain links TRBV14 with TRBJ2-3; 15 bases align to TRBD2. With V trimmed by 6 bases and J by 0 bases, 4 bases remained unmatched. The CDR3 extends over 17 amino acids. Germline lookup yields CDR1 SGHDN and CDR2 FVKESK. CDR3 sequence (DNA): TGTGCCAGCAGGCGTGGACTAGCGGGAGGGAGCACAGATACGCAGTATTTT. Translated: CASRRGLAGGSTDTQYF.

This clonotype has a handful of counts. The V and J genes are TRBV4-3 and TRBJ1-3; no firm D call. Trimming removed 0 bases from V and 4 bases from J, with 7 bases in between. CDR3 length: 14 residues. The germline gives CDR1 LGHNA, CDR2 YSLEER. CDR3 bases: TGCGCCAGCAGCCAAGAGGGCACAGGAAACACCATATATTTT. Residues: CASSQEGTGNTIYF.

The chain has TRBV5-1 and TRBJ2-5; 8 bases fit TRBD2. Germline lookup yields CDR1 SGHRS and CDR2 YFSETQ. J gave up 2 bases and V 7 bases, and 7 bases lay outside the gene matches. CDR3 length: 14 amino acids. The CDR3 DNA reads as TGCGCCAGCCAGCCGGGAGGGATACAAGAGACCCAGTACTTC. It yields the protein CASQPGGIQETQYF.

V and J are TRBV20-1 and TRBJ2-1; D is perhaps TRBD2 (5 bases). The CDR3 runs 15 residues. V gave up 1 base and J gave up 4 bases, with 14 bases separating them. Germline V lookup: CDR1 DFQATT, CDR2 SNEGSKA (reference sequence). CDR3 sequence: CSARALAASYNEQFF. For the CDR3, the DNA is TGCAGTGCTAGAGCCCTAGCAGCCTCGTACAATGAGCAGTTCTTC.

The chain employs TRBV15 and TRBJ2-4; TRBD2 is a possible D gene (6 bases). Germline CDR1 reads LNHNV; CDR2 reads YYDKDF (reference sequence). V lost 6 bases, J lost 4 bases, and 13 bases lay in between. This CDR3 comprises 14 residues. The CDR3 DNA is TGTGCCACCAGGGAGGCTAGCGAAAAAAACATTCAGTACTTC. Its translation: CATREASEKNIQYF.

This clonotype was counted a few times. The CDR3 loop reads CSVPGQGNYGYTF. In DNA form, the CDR3 reads TGCAGTGTTCCGGGACAGGGAAACTATGGCTACACCTTC. This sequence joins TRBV20-1 and TRBJ1-2; 9 nucleotides line up with TRBD1. V lost 7 bases to trimming and J lost 2 bases; unmatched junction nucleotides: 5. The CDR3 totals 13 residues. The germline V gene encodes CDR1 DFQATT and CDR2 SNEGSKA (reference sequence).

This clonotype was observed a handful of times. The chain carries TRBV4-2 and TRBJ1-2; unclear D gene. The CDR3 runs 12 residues. CDR1 is LGHNA, CDR2 YNFKEQ, per germline. Trimming took off 0 bases at V and 5 bases at J, with 4 bases between the two ends. The CDR3, as DNA: TGTGCCAGCAGCCAAGATCGATATGGCTACACCTTC. Translated: CASSQDRYGYTF.

This chain links TRBV5-8 with TRBJ2-2; D may match TRBD1 or TRBD2 (6 bases each). This CDR3 contains 14 residues. Trimming shortened V by 5 bases and J by 7 bases, and 15 bases separated the two germline ends. Germline CDR1 SGHTS, CDR2 YDEGEE. The CDR3 loop reads CASRGGHSYGELFF. CDR3 in DNA: TGTGCCAGCAGGGGGGGACATTCATACGGGGAGCTGTTTTTT.

The V call is TRBV9, the J call TRBJ2-3; 7 nucleotides match TRBD2. The CDR3 is 16 residues long. Trimming at V came to 3 bases and at J to 4 bases, leaving 11 bases not matched to a gene. Germline assignment: CDR1 SGDLS and CDR2 YYNGEE. In nucleotides, the CDR3 is TGTGCCAGCAGCGAGAGGGTGACTAGCTCTGCAGATACGCAGTATTTT. Amino acid sequence: CASSERVTSSADTQYF.

This clonotype was seen more than once but under ten times. The chain combines TRBV7-2 with TRBJ2-3; no clear D. The germline gives CDR1 SGHTA, CDR2 FQGNSA. Trimming cost V 0 bases and J 6 bases, with 13 bases left between them. CDR3 length equals 15 residues. Here the CDR3 DNA reads TGTGCCAGCAGCTTAGCAGGCCTATATGGGGATACGCAGTATTTT. Translating gives CASSLAGLYGDTQYF.

The chain couples TRBV29-1 to TRBJ2-2; 7 bases map to TRBD1. The CDR3 extends over 14 amino acids. The V and J ends lost 3 bases and 4 bases, in that order; junction bases with no gene match: 5. Germline CDR1 and CDR2: SQVTM and ANQGSEA. This chain's CDR3 is CSVEIQGLTGELFF. CDR3 DNA: TGCAGCGTTGAGATACAGGGGCTCACCGGGGAGCTGTTTTTT.

The sample holds one count of this clonotype. The rearrangement joins TRBV11-3 to TRBJ2-5; 7 bases align to TRBD1. This CDR3 contains 18 residues. Germline V gives CDR1 SGHNT, CDR2 YENEEA. The trim removed 0 bases at V and 6 bases at J, leaving 16 bases unmatched. The CDR3, as DNA: TGTGCCAGCAGCTTAGAGTTGAGGATAGACAGGGATAGGAAGACCCAGTACTTC. Protein: CASSLELRIDRDRKTQYF.

This clonotype was recorded many times. The rearrangement links TRBV20-1 to TRBJ2-3, with D maybe TRBD1 (5 bases). Deletions cut 5 bases from V and 0 bases from J, with 12 bases between. The CDR3 length is 14 residues. Per the germline V gene, CDR1 is DFQATT and CDR2 is SNEGSKA (reference sequence). In nucleotides, the CDR3 is TGCAGTGCTGCCCAGGGTAGCAGCACAGATACGCAGTATTTT. The encoded protein is CSAAQGSSTDTQYF.